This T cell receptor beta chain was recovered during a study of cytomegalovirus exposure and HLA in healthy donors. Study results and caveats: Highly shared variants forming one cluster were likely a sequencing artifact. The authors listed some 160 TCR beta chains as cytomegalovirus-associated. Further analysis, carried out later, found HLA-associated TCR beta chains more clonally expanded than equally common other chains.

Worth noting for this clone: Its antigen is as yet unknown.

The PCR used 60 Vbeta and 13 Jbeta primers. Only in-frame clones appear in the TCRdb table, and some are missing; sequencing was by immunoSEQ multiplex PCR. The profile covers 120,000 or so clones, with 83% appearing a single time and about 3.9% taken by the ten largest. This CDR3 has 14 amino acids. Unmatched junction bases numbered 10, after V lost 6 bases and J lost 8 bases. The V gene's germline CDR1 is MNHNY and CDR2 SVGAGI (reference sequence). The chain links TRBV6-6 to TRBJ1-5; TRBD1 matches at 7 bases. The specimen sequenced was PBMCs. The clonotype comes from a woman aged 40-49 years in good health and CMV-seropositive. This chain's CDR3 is CASSLTGREKPQHF. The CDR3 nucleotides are TGTGCCAGCAGCCTGACAGGGAGAGAGAAGCCCCAGCATTTT.